This T cell receptor (beta chain) was identified in a study of blood T cell repertoires in COVID-19. About the study: The origin of the acute and convalescent COVID-19 samples was the United States, Italy and Spain.

Donors of Cohort 3 who recovered were those that had two negative PCRs, clearance, or symptom resolution. As processed by the authors: The authors estimated nucleated cell counts from reference gene primer amplification. The data were produced by immunoSEQ multiplex PCR, yet TCRdb's version contains in-frame clones alone and is incomplete. That table gives V, J and clone size, and the DNA gave D and trimming. The table lists 200,000 to 250,000 clones, over 80% of them singletons. The CDR3 is 13 residues long. The germline V gene encodes CDR1 SGHNT and CDR2 YYREEE (reference sequence). J gave up 8 bases and V 2 bases, and 6 bases lay outside the gene matches.

The chain joins TRBV5-4 to TRBJ1-1, with TRBD1 matching over 7 bases. The sequencing sample was made of PBMCs or T cells enriched from blood (not recorded which). The clonotype was recovered from a man in his thirties or forties who had recovered from COVID-19. CDR3 nucleotide sequence: TGTGCCAGCAGCTTTACAGGGGCCCGGGAAGCTTTCTTT. Protein product: CASSFTGAREAFF. Full variable domain (remainder filled in from reference TRBV5-4 and TRBJ1-1): ETGVTQSPTHLIKTRGQQVTLRCSSQSGHNTVSWYQQALGQGPQFIFQYYREEENGRGNFPPRFSGLQFPNYSSELNVNALELDDSALYLCASSFTGAREAFFGQGTRLTVV.